Described below is a single T cell receptor (beta chain) sequence and its context. These data originate in a study of blood T cell repertoires in COVID-19. Overall study context: The study drew acute and convalescent COVID-19 samples from the United States, Italy and Spain.

V shed 8 bases and J shed 0 bases, with 6 bases lying between them. Germline CDR1 is SNHLY and CDR2 is FYNNEI. This CDR3 is 12 amino acids long. Enrollees, about 18 to 90 years old, lived in 25 or so US areas. Cohorts were assigned according to the clinical history that participants reported. Original methodology: Amplification of reference gene primers was used by the study to estimate nucleated cell counts. Sequencing used immunoSEQ multiplex PCR; TCRdb keeps in-frame clones, though not all of them. The DNA was the basis for D and trimming; V, J and clone size are from that table. The table lists hundreds of thousands of clones, more than 75% of them singletons.

The chain uses TRBV2 and TRBJ2-3; D is perhaps TRBD1 (6 bases). Sequencing was carried out using PBMCs or T cells enriched from blood (not recorded which). This receptor was identified in a man between 60 and 75 years old who had recovered from COVID-19. CDR3: CASGTSTDTQYF. In nucleotides, the CDR3 is TGTGCCAGCGGGACAAGCACAGATACGCAGTATTTT.